This entry features one T cell receptor (beta chain) sequence. The target antigen is unknown. This sample is drawn from a study of cytomegalovirus exposure and HLA in healthy donors. Study-level background: Genetic ancestry analysis placed approximately 78% of the approximately 400 donors that were genotyped in the Caucasian-associated cluster.

The study's findings and limits: Accounts indicate the classifier identified cytomegalovirus status with strong specificity and sensitivity.

The CDR3 has 16 amino acids. V was pared by 2 bases and J by 2 bases, with 5 bases of the junction left unmatched. Germline CDR1 is MRHNA and CDR2 is SNTAGT. PCR used 60 Vbeta primers and 13 Jbeta primers. Original data processing: Later, an analysis found 75 million to 100 million unique TCR beta chains, and roughly 9.9 million of these were shared. This table comes from immunoSEQ multiplex PCR, and its TCRdb copy is limited to in-frame clones, with some not included. D and trimming come from the DNA, and the V and J calls and clone size come from that table. The data hold around 68,000 clones, with about 70% observed a single time.

The chain recombines TRBV6-4 with TRBJ2-3, with 9 bases fitting TRBD2. The sequence was obtained from a woman aged 30 to 39 in good health and CMV-seronegative. Sequencing was performed on PBMCs. The CDR3 DNA reads as TGTGCCAGCAGTGACCCTAGCGGGGCCCTCACAGATACGCAGTATTTT. It yields the protein CASSDPSGALTDTQYF.